A single sample gave rise to the 21 T cell receptor beta chains below, sequenced in a study of cytomegalovirus exposure and HLA in healthy donors. With 60 Vbeta and 13 Jbeta primers, the PCR was carried out. The protocol was immunoSEQ multiplex PCR, while the TCRdb copy is restricted to in-frame clones and leaves out a portion. This sample has 100,000 or so clones, with around 85% found just once. What was sequenced was PBMCs. The origin of the receptors is a young man in good health and CMV-seropositive.

This clone was detected only once. The V and J genes are TRBV4-1 and TRBJ2-2; the D is unclear. V dropped 0 bases and J dropped 2 bases, with 4 bases sitting between them. The CDR3 length is 14 residues. CDR1 is MGHRA, CDR2 YSYEKL, per germline. CDR3 loop: CASSQDQNTGELFF. CDR3 coding DNA: TGCGCCAGCAGCCAAGACCAAAACACCGGGGAGCTGTTTTTT.

The chain employs TRBV19 and TRBJ2-1; D might be TRBD2 (6 bases). This CDR3 comprises 13 residues. The V end was cut by 4 bases, the J end by 7 bases, with 11 bases between. Germline loops: CDR1 LNHDA, CDR2 SQIVND (reference sequence). CDR3 sequence: CASSKSGGNEQFF. The CDR3 bases are TGTGCCAGTAGTAAAAGTGGAGGGAATGAGCAGTTCTTC.

CDR3 loop: CASSKLAGGLNEQFF. Written as DNA, the CDR3 is TGTGCCAGCAGCAAACTAGCGGGGGGGCTCAATGAGCAGTTCTTC. The chain is built from TRBV11-2 and TRBJ2-1; TRBD2 matches 13 bases. Germline values: CDR1 SGHAT, CDR2 FQNNGV. The CDR3 has 15 amino acids. The V and J ends lost 5 bases and 6 bases, in that order; junction bases with no gene match: 4.

This clone appeared a few times. V usage is TRBV28 and J usage is TRBJ1-4, with TRBD1 matching 7 bases. The length of the CDR3 is 15 residues. Germline V gives CDR1 MDHEN, CDR2 SYDVKM. V was pared by 4 bases and J by 3 bases, with 5 bases of the junction left unmatched. CDR3: CASSSEGAANEKLFF. Here the CDR3 DNA reads TGTGCCAGCAGTTCAGAGGGGGCGGCTAATGAAAAACTGTTTTTT. The variable domain in full, completed from reference TRBV28 and TRBJ1-4, reads DVKVTQSSRYLVKRTGEKVFLECVQDMDHENMFWYRQDPGLGLRLIYFSYDVKMKEKGDIPEGYSVSREKKERFSLILESASTNQTSMYLCASSSEGAANEKLFFGSGTQLSVL.

J is TRBJ1-5 and V is TRBV7-2; D call uncertain. CDR3 length: 14 residues. Germline V lookup: CDR1 SGHTA, CDR2 FQGNSA. The V and J ends lost 1 base and 4 bases respectively, with 8 bases between them. The CDR3 is CASSLGLPNQPQHF. In DNA form, the CDR3 reads TGTGCCAGCAGCTTAGGGCTGCCGAATCAGCCCCAGCATTTT.

The genes are TRBV7-2 and TRBJ2-7; D ambiguous. Germline V gene lookup returns CDR1 SGHTA and CDR2 FQGNSA. The CDR3 is 12 amino acids. V lost 1 base, J lost 4 bases, and 5 bases lay in between. The CDR3 spells CASSLDYYEQYF. CDR3 in DNA: TGTGCCAGCAGCTTAGACTATTACGAGCAGTACTTC.

The J gene is TRBJ2-7, the V gene TRBV4-1; 12 positions agree with TRBD1. V dropped 1 base and J dropped 6; count of bases not matched to a gene: 4. The CDR3 is made up of 15 amino acids. Germline V gene data show CDR1 as MGHRA and CDR2 as YSYEKL. CDR3 sequence: CASSQVGDRGREQYF. The CDR3 DNA sequence: TGCGCCAGCAGCCAAGTGGGGGACAGGGGGCGCGAGCAGTACTTC.

The chain carries TRBV28 and TRBJ2-3, with D possibly matching TRBD1 (6 bases). Trimming stripped 3 bases from V and 0 bases from J, with 10 bases between. Per the germline V gene, CDR1 is MDHEN and CDR2 is SYDVKM. The CDR3 consists of 15 residues. CDR3 in DNA: TGTGCCAGCAGTTTGGGGGCAAGTAGCACAGATACGCAGTATTTT. Protein sequence: CASSLGASSTDTQYF.

The V gene is TRBV7-6, the J gene TRBJ1-4; 7 bases line up with TRBD1. V lost 5 bases and J lost 4; bases outside the gene matches: 7. CDR1 and CDR2 from the germline V gene are SGHVS and FNYEAQ. The CDR3 has 15 residues. The CDR3 is CASSRNRGLNEKLFF. CDR3 in DNA: TGTGCCAGCAGCCGAAACAGGGGACTTAATGAAAAACTGTTTTTT.

The gene calls are TRBV7-9 and TRBJ2-3; D unresolved. The CDR3 covers 16 residues. Germline lookup yields CDR1 SEHNR and CDR2 FQNEAQ (reference sequence). With 5 bases removed from V and 7 bases from J, the gap between germline ends came to 22 bases. In DNA form, the CDR3 reads TGTGCCAGCAGCCCCCCCGTCGACCACCCGGGTCATACGCAGTATTTT. Protein product: CASSPPVDHPGHTQYF.

This clone was counted only a few times. The V call is TRBV6-1, the J call TRBJ1-6; 10 nucleotides agree with TRBD1. Germline V gene data show CDR1 as MNHNS and CDR2 as SASEGT. The CDR3 extends over 18 amino acids. V lost 4 bases, J lost 7 bases, and 13 bases stayed unmatched. The CDR3, as DNA: TGTGCCAGCAGTGGTCCCCCCCAAATGGACAGGGGGAATTCACCCCTCCACTTT. Its translation is CASSGPPQMDRGNSPLHF.

CDR3: CASSQGSTGFNTGELFF. The CDR3 DNA is TGCGCCAGCAGCCAGGGTTCAACAGGGTTCAACACCGGGGAGCTGTTTTTT. The J gene is TRBJ2-2, the V gene TRBV4-1; D perhaps matches TRBD1 (6 bases). Germline V gene lookup returns CDR1 MGHRA and CDR2 YSYEKL. V was shortened by 3 bases and J by 2 bases, with 16 bases between the two germline ends. The CDR3 contains 17 residues.

The chain joins TRBV7-3 to TRBJ1-6, with TRBD1 matching over 7 bases. V dropped 10 bases and J dropped 9; count of bases not matched to a gene: 12. CDR1 is SGHTA, CDR2 FQGTGA, per germline. The CDR3 contains 14 residues. The CDR3 is CATRPRTGISPLHF. In nucleotides, the CDR3 is TGTGCCACCCGGCCCCGGACAGGCATTTCACCCCTCCACTTT.

V is TRBV5-1 and J is TRBJ2-7, with TRBD2 matching 7 bases. The CDR3 has 14 amino acids. Losses at the gene ends were 4 bases for V and 5 bases for J; bases not matched to a gene: 9. Germline V gives CDR1 SGHRS, CDR2 YFSETQ. The CDR3 region is CASSPDRTRDEQYF. The CDR3 region has the DNA TGCGCCAGCAGCCCCGACCGGACTAGAGACGAGCAGTACTTC.

The genes are TRBV11-2 and TRBJ2-3; 8 bases map to TRBD2. V lost 5 bases and J lost 4; bases outside the gene matches: 11. The germline V gene encodes CDR1 SGHAT and CDR2 FQNNGV. The CDR3 spans 16 residues. The CDR3 sequence: CASSRKERGRADTQYF. CDR3 sequence (DNA): TGTGCCAGCAGCCGAAAAGAGCGGGGGAGAGCAGATACGCAGTATTTT. Together with reference TRBV11-2 and TRBJ2-3, the CDR3 gives the full variable domain: EAGVAQSPRYKIIEKRQSVAFWCNPISGHATLYWYQQILGQGPKLLIQFQNNGVVDDSQLPKDRFSAERLKGVDSTLKIQPAKLEDSAVYLCASSRKERGRADTQYFGPGTRLTVL.

This clone was seen just once. The sample contains more than one DNA sequence encoding this CDR3. The V call is TRBV2, the J call TRBJ1-4, with D possibly matching TRBD1 (5 bases). The CDR3 has 14 residues. The V gene's germline CDR1 is SNHLY and CDR2 FYNNEI. V was pared by 4 bases and J by 5 bases, with 11 bases between. The CDR3 DNA reads as TGTGCCAGCAGTGCAGGGATCGGCAATGAAAAACTGTTTTTT. Translated, it gives CASSAGIGNEKLFF.

V and J are TRBV5-1 and TRBJ1-1, with D possibly matching TRBD1 (6 bases). The V gene's germline CDR1 is SGHRS and CDR2 YFSETQ. CDR3 length: 15 residues. V lost 1 base to trimming and J lost 4 bases, with 14 bases between them. The CDR3 protein is CASSLRGGGSTEAFF. The DNA for the CDR3 is TGCGCCAGCAGCTTGAGGGGGGGTGGGTCCACTGAAGCTTTCTTT.

This clone was counted once. The chain couples TRBV2 to TRBJ2-7; 8 nucleotides match TRBD1. After removal of 2 bases from V and 4 bases from J, the junction contained 7 bases not matched to a gene. This CDR3 contains 15 residues. Germline V CDR1 and CDR2: SNHLY, FYNNEI. CDR3 in amino acids: CASSELVGQGYEQYF. The CDR3 DNA sequence: TGTGCCAGCAGTGAATTGGTAGGACAGGGATACGAGCAGTACTTC.

This clone has only a few counts. V and J are TRBV9 and TRBJ1-6; no clear D gene. The germline V gene encodes CDR1 SGDLS and CDR2 YYNGEE. Trimming removed 0 bases at V and 6 bases at J, with 10 bases between. This CDR3 spans 15 amino acids. CDR3 sequence: CASSVGTDFNSPLHF. The CDR3 coding sequence is TGTGCCAGCAGCGTAGGGACGGACTTTAATTCACCCCTCCACTTT.

The genes are TRBV9 and TRBJ1-3; 7 nucleotides align to TRBD1. V shed 6 bases and J 0 bases; nucleotides not matched to a gene: 3. Germline CDR1 and CDR2: SGDLS and YYNGEE. This CDR3 has 14 amino acids. The CDR3 nucleotides read TGTGCCAGCAAGGGACAGTTCTCTGGAAACACCATATATTTT. Its protein product is CASKGQFSGNTIYF.

A single count supports this clone. The J gene is TRBJ2-1, the V gene TRBV6-4; no reliable D call. Germline V gene lookup returns CDR1 MRHNA and CDR2 SNTAGT. V was cut by 4 bases and J by 8 bases, with 12 bases left in between. The CDR3 is made up of 13 amino acids. CDR3 in DNA: TGTGCCAGCAGTGCGGAGTCCTCCCATGAGCAGTTCTTC. Encoded protein: CASSAESSHEQFF.